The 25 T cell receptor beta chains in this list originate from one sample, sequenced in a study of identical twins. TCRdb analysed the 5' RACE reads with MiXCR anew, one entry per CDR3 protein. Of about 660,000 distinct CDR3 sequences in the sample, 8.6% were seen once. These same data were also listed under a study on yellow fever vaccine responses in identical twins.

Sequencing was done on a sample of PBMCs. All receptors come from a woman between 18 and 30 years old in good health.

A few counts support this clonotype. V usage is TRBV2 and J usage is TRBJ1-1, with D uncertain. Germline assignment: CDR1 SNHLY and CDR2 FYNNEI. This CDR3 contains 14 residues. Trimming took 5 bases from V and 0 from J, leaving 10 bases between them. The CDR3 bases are TGTGCCAGCAGTAGCACTCGAGTGAACACTGAAGCTTTCTTT. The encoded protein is CASSSTRVNTEAFF.

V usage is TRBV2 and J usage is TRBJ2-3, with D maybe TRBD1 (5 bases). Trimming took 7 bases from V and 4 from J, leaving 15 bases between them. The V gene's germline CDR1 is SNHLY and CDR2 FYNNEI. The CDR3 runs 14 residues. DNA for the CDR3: TGTGCCAGCAATGGTGGGGCCAGGGCAGATACGCAGTATTTT. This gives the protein CASNGGARADTQYF. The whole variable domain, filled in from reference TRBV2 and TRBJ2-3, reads EPEVTQTPSHQVTQMGQEVILRCVPISNHLYFYWYRQILGQKVEFLVSFYNNEISEKSEIFDDQFSVERPDGSNFTLKIRSTKLEDSAMYFCASNGGARADTQYFGPGTRLTVL.

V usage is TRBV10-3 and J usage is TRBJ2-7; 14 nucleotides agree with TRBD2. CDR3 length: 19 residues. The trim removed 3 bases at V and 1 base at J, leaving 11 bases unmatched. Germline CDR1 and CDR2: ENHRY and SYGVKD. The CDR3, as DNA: TGTGCCATCAGTGAACGACTAGCGGGAGGGCTGGGTGGATCCTACGAGCAGTACTTC. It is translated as CAISERLAGGLGGSYEQYF.

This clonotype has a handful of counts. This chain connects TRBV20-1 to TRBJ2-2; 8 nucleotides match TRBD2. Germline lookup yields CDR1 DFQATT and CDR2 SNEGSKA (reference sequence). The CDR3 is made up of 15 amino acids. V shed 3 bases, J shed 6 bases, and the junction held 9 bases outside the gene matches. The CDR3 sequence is CSARSLAGGPGELFF. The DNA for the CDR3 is TGCAGTGCTAGGTCGCTAGCGGGCGGCCCCGGGGAGCTGTTTTTT.

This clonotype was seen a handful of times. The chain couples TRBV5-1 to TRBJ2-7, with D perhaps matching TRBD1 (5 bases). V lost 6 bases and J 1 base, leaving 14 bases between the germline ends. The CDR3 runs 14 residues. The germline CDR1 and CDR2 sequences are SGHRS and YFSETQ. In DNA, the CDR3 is TGCGCCAGCACCGCTCTCCAGGGATCCTACGAGCAGTACTTC. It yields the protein CASTALQGSYEQYF.

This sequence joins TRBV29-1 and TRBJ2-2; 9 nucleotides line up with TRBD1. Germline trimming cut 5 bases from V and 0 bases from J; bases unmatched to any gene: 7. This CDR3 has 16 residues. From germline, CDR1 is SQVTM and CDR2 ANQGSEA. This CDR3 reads CSVKGDRVPNTGELFF. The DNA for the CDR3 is TGCAGCGTTAAGGGGGACAGGGTACCGAACACCGGGGAGCTGTTTTTT.

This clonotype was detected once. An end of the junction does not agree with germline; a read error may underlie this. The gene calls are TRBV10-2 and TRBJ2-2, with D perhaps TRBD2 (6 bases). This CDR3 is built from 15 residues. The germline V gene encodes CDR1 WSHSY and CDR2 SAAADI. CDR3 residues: CASSVHGSSTGVLFF. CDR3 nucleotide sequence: TGCGCCAGCAGTGTACACGGGAGTAGCACCGGGGTGCTGTTTTTT.

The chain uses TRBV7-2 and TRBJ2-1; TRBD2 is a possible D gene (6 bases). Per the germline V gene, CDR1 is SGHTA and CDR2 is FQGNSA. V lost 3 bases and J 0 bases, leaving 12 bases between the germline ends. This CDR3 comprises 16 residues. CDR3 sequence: CASSLTGTLSYNEQFF. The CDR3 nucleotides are TGTGCCAGCAGCTTGACCGGGACTCTCTCCTACAATGAGCAGTTCTTC.

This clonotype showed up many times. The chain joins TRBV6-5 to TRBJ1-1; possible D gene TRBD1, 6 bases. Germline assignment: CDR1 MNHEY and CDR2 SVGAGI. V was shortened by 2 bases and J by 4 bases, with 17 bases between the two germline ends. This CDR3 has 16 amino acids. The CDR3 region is CASSYPGTDRFTEAFF. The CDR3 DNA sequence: TGTGCCAGCAGTTACCCAGGGACCGACAGGTTCACTGAAGCTTTCTTT.

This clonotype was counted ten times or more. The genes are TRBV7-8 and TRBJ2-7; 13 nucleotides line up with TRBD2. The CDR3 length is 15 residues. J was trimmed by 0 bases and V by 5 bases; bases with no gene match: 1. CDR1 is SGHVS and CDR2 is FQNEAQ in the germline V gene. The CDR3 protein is CASSGTSGNSYEQYF. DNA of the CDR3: TGTGCCAGCAGCGGGACTAGCGGGAACTCCTACGAGCAGTACTTC.

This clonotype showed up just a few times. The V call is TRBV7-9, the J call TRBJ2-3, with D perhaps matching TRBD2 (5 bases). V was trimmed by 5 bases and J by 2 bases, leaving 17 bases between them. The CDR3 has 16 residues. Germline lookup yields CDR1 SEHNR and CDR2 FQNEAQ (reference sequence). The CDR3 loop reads CASSPPGNQYTDTQYF. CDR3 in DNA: TGTGCCAGCAGCCCCCCCGGGAACCAATACACAGATACGCAGTATTTT.

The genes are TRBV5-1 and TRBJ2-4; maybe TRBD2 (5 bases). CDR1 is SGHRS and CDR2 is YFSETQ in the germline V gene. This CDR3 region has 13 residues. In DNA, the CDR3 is TGCGCTAGTACGGGAATAGCCAAAAACATTCAGTACTTC. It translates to CASTGIAKNIQYF.

CDR3 protein: CASSPSTGQNRETQYF. For the CDR3, the DNA is TGTGCCAGCAGTCCATCTACCGGACAAAATCGAGAGACCCAGTACTTC. V usage is TRBV11-1 and J usage is TRBJ2-5; possibly TRBD1 for D (5 bases). CDR1 and CDR2 from the germline V gene are SGHAT and FQDESV (reference sequence). Trimming left V 6 bases short and J 4 bases short, with 21 bases between. CDR3 length equals 16 residues.

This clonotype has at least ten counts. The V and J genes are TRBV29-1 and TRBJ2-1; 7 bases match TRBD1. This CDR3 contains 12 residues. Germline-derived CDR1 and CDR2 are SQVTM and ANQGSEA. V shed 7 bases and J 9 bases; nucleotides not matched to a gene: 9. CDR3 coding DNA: TGCAGCGGACTGACAGGGATCAGTGAGCAGTTCTTC. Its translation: CSGLTGISEQFF.

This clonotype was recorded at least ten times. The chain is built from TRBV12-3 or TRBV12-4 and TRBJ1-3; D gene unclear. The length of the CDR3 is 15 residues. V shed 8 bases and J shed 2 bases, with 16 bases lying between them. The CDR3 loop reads CASGELGYAGNTIYF. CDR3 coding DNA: TGTGCCAGCGGGGAGTTGGGGTACGCTGGAAACACCATATATTTT.

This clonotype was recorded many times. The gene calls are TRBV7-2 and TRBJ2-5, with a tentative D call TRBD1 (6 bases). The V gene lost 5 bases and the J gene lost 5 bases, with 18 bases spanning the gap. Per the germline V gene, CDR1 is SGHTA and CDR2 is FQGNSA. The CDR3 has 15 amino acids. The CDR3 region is CASSERGQLSETQYF. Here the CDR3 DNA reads TGTGCCAGCAGCGAGAGAGGACAGTTATCGGAGACCCAGTACTTC.

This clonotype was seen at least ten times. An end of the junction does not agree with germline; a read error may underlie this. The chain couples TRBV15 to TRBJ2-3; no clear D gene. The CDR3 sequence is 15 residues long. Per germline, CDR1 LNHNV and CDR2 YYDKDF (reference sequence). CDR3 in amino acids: CATSRDFHPTDTQYF. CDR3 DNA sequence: TGTGCCACCAGCCGAGATTTCCACCCCACAGATACGCAGTATTTT.

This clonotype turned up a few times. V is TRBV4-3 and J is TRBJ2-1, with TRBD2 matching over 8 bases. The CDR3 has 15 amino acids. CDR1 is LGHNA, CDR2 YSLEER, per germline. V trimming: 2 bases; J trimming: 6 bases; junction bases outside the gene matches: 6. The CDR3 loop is CASSQSLAEANEQFF. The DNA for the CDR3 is TGCGCCAGCAGCCAATCACTAGCGGAGGCCAATGAGCAGTTCTTC.

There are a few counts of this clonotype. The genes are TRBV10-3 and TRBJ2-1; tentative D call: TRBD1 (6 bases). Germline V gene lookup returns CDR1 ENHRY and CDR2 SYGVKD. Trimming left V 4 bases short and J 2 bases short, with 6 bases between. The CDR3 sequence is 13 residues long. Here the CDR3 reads CAISGGPYNEQFF. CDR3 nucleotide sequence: TGTGCCATCAGTGGGGGGCCCTACAATGAGCAGTTCTTC.

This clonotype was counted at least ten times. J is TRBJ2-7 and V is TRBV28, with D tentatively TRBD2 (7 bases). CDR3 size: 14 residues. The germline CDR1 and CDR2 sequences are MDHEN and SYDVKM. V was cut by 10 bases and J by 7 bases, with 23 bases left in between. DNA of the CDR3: TGTGCCATCCGGGACACTTCGTCCGGGGGGGAGCAGTACTTC. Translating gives CAIRDTSSGGEQYF.

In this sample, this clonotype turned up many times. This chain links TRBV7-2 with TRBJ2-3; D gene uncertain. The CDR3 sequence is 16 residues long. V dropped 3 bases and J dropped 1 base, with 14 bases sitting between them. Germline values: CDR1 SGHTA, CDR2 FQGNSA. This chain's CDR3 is CASSFYFWHRTDTQYF. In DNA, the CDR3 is TGTGCCAGCAGCTTCTACTTTTGGCACCGCACAGATACGCAGTATTTT.

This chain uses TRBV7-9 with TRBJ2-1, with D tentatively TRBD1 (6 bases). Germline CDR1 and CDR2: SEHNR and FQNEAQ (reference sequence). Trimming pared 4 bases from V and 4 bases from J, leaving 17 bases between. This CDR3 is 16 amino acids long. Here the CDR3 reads CASSSRATGKYNEQFF. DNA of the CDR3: TGTGCCAGCAGCTCAAGGGCAACAGGGAAATACAATGAGCAGTTCTTC.

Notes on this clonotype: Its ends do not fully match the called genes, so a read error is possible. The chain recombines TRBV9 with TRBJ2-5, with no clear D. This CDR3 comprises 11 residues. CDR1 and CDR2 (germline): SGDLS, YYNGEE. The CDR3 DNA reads TGTGACAGCAGTCTTGGGGAGACCCAGTACTTC. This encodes CDSSLGETQYF.

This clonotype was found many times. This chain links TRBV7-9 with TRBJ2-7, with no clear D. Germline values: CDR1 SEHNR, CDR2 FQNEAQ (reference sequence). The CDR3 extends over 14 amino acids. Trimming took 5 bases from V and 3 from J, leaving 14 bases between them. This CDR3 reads CASSVSGSYYEQYF. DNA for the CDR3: TGTGCCAGCAGCGTAAGTGGGTCATACTACGAGCAGTACTTC.

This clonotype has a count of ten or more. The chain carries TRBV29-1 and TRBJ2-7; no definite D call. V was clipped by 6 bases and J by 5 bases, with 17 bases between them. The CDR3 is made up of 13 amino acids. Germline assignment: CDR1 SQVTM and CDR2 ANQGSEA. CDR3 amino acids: CSVRTAYSDEQYF. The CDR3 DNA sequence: TGCAGCGTACGGACGGCGTACTCTGACGAGCAGTACTTC.